Each of the 28 T cell receptor beta chains below was sequenced from the same sample in a study of T cell repertoires in cytomegalovirus infection. Each CDR3 protein is one row after TCRdb ran MiXCR on the reads. The table shows roughly 100,000 distinct CDR3 sequences, with around 40% occurring only once. These TCRs are of unknown antigen specificity. The material sequenced was CD8+ T cells from cultured PBMCs, taken from culture after CMV antigen stimulation. These receptors were collected from a human donor in good health (CMV status not recorded). Some clones in this sample may be carry-over from other donors' samples.

In its sample, this clonotype was seen a few times. The chain combines TRBV7-6 with TRBJ2-5; 10 bases fit TRBD2. Germline V CDR1 and CDR2: SGHVS, FNYEAQ. J was trimmed by 7 bases and V by 4 bases; bases with no gene match: 3. This CDR3 region has 13 residues. The CDR3 reads CASSSGTSVTQYF. In DNA, the CDR3 is TGTGCCAGCAGCTCCGGGACTAGCGTGACCCAGTACTTC.

This chain links TRBV27 with TRBJ2-1; D is unresolved. V was shortened by 2 bases and J by 4 bases, with 6 bases between the two germline ends. This CDR3 has 13 amino acids. CDR1 MNHEY and CDR2 SMNVEV come from the germline V gene (reference sequence). CDR3 amino acids: CASSLSEYNEQFF. The CDR3 nucleotides are TGTGCCAGCAGTTTAAGCGAGTACAATGAGCAGTTCTTC.

This clonotype was detected a few times. The chain is built from TRBV6-6 and TRBJ2-1, with a possible D match to TRBD1 (5 bases). The CDR3 is made up of 15 amino acids. Germline values: CDR1 MNHNY, CDR2 SVGAGI (reference sequence). Trimming pared 5 bases from V and 4 bases from J, leaving 15 bases between. The CDR3 loop reads CASSLAAQGYNEQFF. Written as DNA, the CDR3 is TGTGCCAGCAGTCTGGCGGCTCAGGGTTACAATGAGCAGTTCTTC.

This clonotype has only a few counts. This rearrangement joins TRBV13 to TRBJ1-3; D not certain. CDR1 and CDR2 (germline): PRHDT, FYEKMQ (reference sequence). This CDR3 contains 12 residues. Trimming took 4 bases from V and 4 from J, leaving 5 bases between them. The CDR3 protein is CASSSEGNTIYF. CDR3 sequence (DNA): TGTGCCAGCAGCTCGGAGGGAAACACCATATATTTT.

The chain recombines TRBV7-2 with TRBJ1-3, with 7 bases lining up with TRBD1. Germline V gene lookup returns CDR1 SGHTA and CDR2 FQGNSA. The CDR3 sequence is 19 residues long. Trimming removed 5 bases from V and 0 bases from J; junction bases left unmatched: 16. The CDR3 reads CASSGPGQSVLYSGNTIYF. CDR3 sequence (DNA): TGTGCCAGCAGCGGACCGGGACAGTCGGTCCTTTACTCTGGAAACACCATATATTTT.

CDR3 residues: CASSYSSGDQPQHF. The CDR3 bases are TGTGCCAGCAGTTACTCGTCAGGAGATCAGCCCCAGCATTTT. This rearrangement joins TRBV6-8 to TRBJ1-5; D remains ambiguous. Germline CDR1 reads MNHGY; CDR2 reads SAAAGT. The CDR3 covers 14 residues. V lost 0 bases to trimming and J lost 5 bases, with 8 bases between them.

The rearrangement joins TRBV27 to TRBJ1-2; perhaps TRBD1 as D (5 bases). This CDR3 spans 15 amino acids. Germline-derived CDR1 and CDR2 are MNHEY and SMNVEV (reference sequence). Trimming shortened V by 5 bases and J by 4 bases, and 17 bases separated the two germline ends. Written as DNA, the CDR3 is TGTGCCAGCAGTCTCAGGGCCGCAGGCCTCTATGGCTACACCTTC. This translates into CASSLRAAGLYGYTF.

The sample holds a few counts of this clonotype. The gene calls are TRBV20-1 and TRBJ2-1; TRBD2 aligns across 9 bases. The CDR3 length is 16 residues. With 6 bases clipped from V and 6 bases from J, the junction kept 15 bases outside the gene matches. From germline, CDR1 is DFQATT and CDR2 SNEGSKA (reference sequence). The chain's CDR3 is CSARGGGAVYVNEQFF. The CDR3 DNA is TGCAGTGCGCGTGGCGGGGGGGCCGTATACGTCAATGAGCAGTTCTTC.

Only a few counts were recorded for this clonotype. The chain has TRBV7-8 and TRBJ2-5, with D possibly matching TRBD2 (5 bases). Germline CDR1 and CDR2: SGHVS and FQNEAQ. The CDR3 runs to 14 residues. Trimming shortened V by 2 bases and J by 5 bases, and 12 bases separated the two germline ends. DNA for the CDR3: TGTGCCAGCAGCTTATCAACTAGGCAGGAGACCCAGTACTTC. As protein: CASSLSTRQETQYF.

The V gene is TRBV20-1, the J gene TRBJ1-5, with 8 bases fitting TRBD1. The CDR3 spans 17 residues. Per germline, CDR1 DFQATT and CDR2 SNEGSKA (reference sequence). The V segment lost 8 bases and the J segment 0 bases; nucleotides outside the gene matches: 15. This CDR3 is CSSSHGQGAYSNQPQHF. CDR3 in DNA: TGCAGTTCTTCCCACGGTCAGGGGGCTTATAGCAATCAGCCCCAGCATTTT.

The CDR3 here is CASSQETGGHSPLHF. The DNA of the CDR3 is TGTGCCAGCAGCCAAGAGACAGGCGGGCATTCACCCCTCCACTTT. The chain couples TRBV3-1 to TRBJ1-6; maybe TRBD1 (6 bases). CDR1 and CDR2 (germline): LGHDT, YNNKEL (reference sequence). CDR3 length equals 15 residues. V dropped 0 bases and J dropped 8 bases, with 11 bases sitting between them.

This clonotype was counted only a few times. The chain links TRBV6-1 to TRBJ1-5, with 8 nucleotides matching TRBD1. V was pared by 1 base and J by 4 bases, with 9 bases of the junction left unmatched. The CDR3 sequence is 17 residues long. In germline, CDR1 is MNHNS, CDR2 SASEGT. This chain's CDR3 is CASSEGGLDRENQPQHF. The CDR3 coding sequence is TGTGCCAGCAGTGAAGGGGGGTTGGACAGGGAGAATCAGCCCCAGCATTTT.

This clonotype was recorded only once. The junction departs from germline at one end; a sequencing error may be responsible. The gene calls are TRBV5-8 and TRBJ2-7; D perhaps matches TRBD2 (6 bases). The CDR3 totals 16 residues. The germline V gene encodes CDR1 SGHTS and CDR2 YDEGEE. For the CDR3, the DNA is TGTGCCAGCAGCTCAGGGTGGGGGACTGTCCCCGGCGAGCAGAACTTC. Translated, it gives CASSSGWGTVPGEQNF.

This clonotype was seen just once. This rearrangement joins TRBV4-1 to TRBJ1-1; D call uncertain. The germline V gene has CDR1 MGHRA and CDR2 YSYEKL. The CDR3 contains 14 residues. Trimming removed 1 base from V and 1 base from J, with 7 bases in between. The CDR3 here is CASSQAAENTEAFF. The CDR3 coding sequence is TGCGCCAGCAGCCAAGCCGCAGAGAACACTGAAGCTTTCTTT.

This clonotype turned up a few times. The chain links TRBV5-1 to TRBJ1-2; 7 bases line up with TRBD1. Germline CDR1 reads SGHRS; CDR2 reads YFSETQ. The V segment lost 4 bases and the J segment 3 bases; nucleotides outside the gene matches: 12. The CDR3 runs 16 residues. The CDR3 bases are TGCGCCAGCAGCACCACCTATACCGGGACAGACTATGGCTACACCTTC. Amino acid sequence: CASSTTYTGTDYGYTF.

The chain links TRBV5-6 to TRBJ1-2; 9 nucleotides match TRBD1. Germline values: CDR1 SGHDT, CDR2 YYEEEE. The CDR3 has 15 residues. With V trimmed by 4 bases and J by 4 bases, 8 bases remained unmatched. The CDR3 DNA reads as TGTGCCAGCAGCCCAACTGTACAGGGGGCCTATGGCTACACCTTC. Protein sequence: CASSPTVQGAYGYTF. Using reference TRBV5-6 and TRBJ1-2 for the parts outside the CDR3, the full variable domain is DAGVTQSPTHLIKTRGQQVTLRCSPKSGHDTVSWYQQALGQGPQFIFQYYEEEERQRGNFPDRFSGHQFPNYSSELNVNALLLGDSALYLCASSPTVQGAYGYTFGSGTRLTVV.

The V call is TRBV4-2, the J call TRBJ2-3; TRBD2 matches 12 bases. Losses at the gene ends were 0 bases for V and 4 bases for J; bases not matched to a gene: 2. From germline, CDR1 is LGHNA and CDR2 YNFKEQ. CDR3 size: 16 residues. The CDR3 region has the DNA TGTGCCAGCAGCCAAGAAGCTAGCGGGGGGGCAGATACGCAGTATTTT. This codes for CASSQEASGGADTQYF.

Many counts were recorded for this clonotype. The V call is TRBV4-1, the J call TRBJ1-2; 8 bases fit TRBD1. Germline CDR1 reads MGHRA; CDR2 reads YSYEKL. With 3 bases clipped from V and 5 bases from J, the junction kept 8 bases outside the gene matches. The CDR3 covers 15 residues. The CDR3 nucleotides are TGCGCCAGCAGCCACCCAGGGGGCGTAATGTATGGCTACACCTTC. This encodes CASSHPGGVMYGYTF.

The rearrangement links TRBV5-1 to TRBJ1-1; TRBD1 aligns across 7 bases. Germline V gene sequence: CDR1 SGHRS, CDR2 YFSETQ. The J segment lost 8 bases and the V segment lost 0 bases, leaving 7 bases of the junction unmatched. The CDR3 spans 14 residues. In DNA, the CDR3 is TGCGCCAGCAGCTTGGCCTTTTTGACAGGGGAAGCTTTCTTT. Translation: CASSLAFLTGEAFF.

This clonotype has just a few counts. This chain connects TRBV7-2 to TRBJ1-1; no clear D gene. V was shortened by 2 bases and J by 3 bases, with 10 bases between the two germline ends. Germline loops: CDR1 SGHTA, CDR2 FQGNSA. The CDR3 extends over 14 amino acids. In DNA, the CDR3 is TGTGCCAGCAGCTTAAGGGTTTCGGACACTGAAGCTTTCTTT. It specifies CASSLRVSDTEAFF.

This clonotype came up a few times. The chain has TRBV7-8 and TRBJ2-2; no reliable D call. The ends were cut back, 5 bases at V and 5 bases at J, with 15 bases in the middle. There are 15 residues in the CDR3. Germline lookup yields CDR1 SGHVS and CDR2 FQNEAQ. The CDR3 loop is CASSLLLDFTGELFF. The CDR3 region has the DNA TGTGCCAGCAGCCTCCTGCTGGATTTTACCGGGGAGCTGTTTTTT.

This clonotype was counted at least ten times. This rearrangement joins TRBV7-2 to TRBJ2-5; D remains ambiguous. The germline V and J ends were trimmed by 1 base and 2 bases, with 11 bases remaining between them. Germline V CDR1 and CDR2: SGHTA, FQGNSA. CDR3 length: 15 amino acids. CDR3 in amino acids: CASSLVAGEQETQYF. For the CDR3, the DNA is TGTGCCAGCAGCTTAGTGGCTGGGGAACAAGAGACCCAGTACTTC. Looking up the rest from reference TRBV7-2 and TRBJ2-5 gives the full variable domain: GAGVSQSPSNKVTEKGKDVELRCDPISGHTALYWYRQSLGQGLEFLIYFQGNSAPDKSGLPSDRFSAERTGGSVSTLTIQRTQQEDSAVYLCASSLVAGEQETQYFGPGTRLLVL.

This clonotype was counted between two and nine times. This chain joins TRBV24-1 and TRBJ2-2; D possibly matches TRBD1 or TRBD2 (5 bases each). The CDR3 totals 16 residues. Trimming took 3 bases from V and 3 from J, leaving 13 bases between them. CDR1 and CDR2 (germline): KGHDR, SFDVKD. CDR3 residues: CATSDPTQGDTGELFF. In DNA, the CDR3 is TGTGCCACCAGTGATCCTACGCAGGGAGACACCGGGGAGCTGTTTTTT.

The chain is built from TRBV4-1 and TRBJ1-1; D uncertain. Germline CDR1 and CDR2: MGHRA and YSYEKL. Trimming took off 6 bases at V and 4 bases at J, with 15 bases between the two ends. CDR3 size: 14 residues. CDR3 in amino acids: CASSGLKYGTEAFF. CDR3 nucleotides: TGCGCCAGCAGTGGTCTCAAGTATGGCACTGAAGCTTTCTTT.

V usage is TRBV19 and J usage is TRBJ2-1; TRBD2 might be the D (6 bases). Germline CDR1 and CDR2: LNHDA and SQIVND (reference sequence). The V gene lost 5 bases and the J gene lost 5 bases, with 13 bases spanning the gap. CDR3 length: 14 residues. CDR3 coding DNA: TGTGCCAGTAGTGTGACTAGAGTCAACAATGAGCAGTTCTTC. It translates to CASSVTRVNNEQFF.

This sequence joins TRBV20-1 and TRBJ2-1, with TRBD2 identical over 8 bases. J lost 1 base, V lost 0 bases, and 5 bases had no gene match. The CDR3 runs 16 residues. Germline V gene lookup returns CDR1 DFQATT and CDR2 SNEGSKA (reference sequence). For the CDR3, the DNA is TGCAGTGCTAGAGACCTCGGGGGGGCTTCCTACAATGAGCAGTTCTTC. This translates into CSARDLGGASYNEQFF.

This sequence joins TRBV12-3 or TRBV12-4 and TRBJ2-5; 7 positions agree with TRBD2. The CDR3 has 14 amino acids. The J segment lost 2 bases and the V segment lost 5 bases, leaving 5 bases of the junction unmatched. The CDR3 DNA sequence: TGTGCCAGCAGTCCGCGGACTAGTCAAGAGACCCAGTACTTC. Translated, it gives CASSPRTSQETQYF.

This clonotype appeared a few times. The chain uses TRBV11-2 and TRBJ2-5; 11 bases align to TRBD2. Germline V gives CDR1 SGHAT, CDR2 FQNNGV. The V and J ends lost 5 bases and 5 bases, in that order; junction bases with no gene match: 7. The CDR3 has 15 amino acids. CDR3 region: CASSHGTSGGETQYF. CDR3 sequence (DNA): TGTGCCAGCAGCCATGGGACTAGCGGAGGGGAGACCCAGTACTTC. Full variable domain (remainder filled in from reference TRBV11-2 and TRBJ2-5): EAGVAQSPRYKIIEKRQSVAFWCNPISGHATLYWYQQILGQGPKLLIQFQNNGVVDDSQLPKDRFSAERLKGVDSTLKIQPAKLEDSAVYLCASSHGTSGGETQYFGPGTRLLVL.